This T cell receptor (beta chain) was found in a study of cytomegalovirus exposure and HLA in healthy donors. Study results and limitations: Reportedly, cytomegalovirus status was diagnosed with high sensitivity and specificity.

Comments on this clone: Its cognate antigen is unknown.

Unmatched junction bases numbered 11, after V lost 5 bases and J lost 5 bases. Germline loops: CDR1 MDHEN, CDR2 SYDVKM. The CDR3 covers 15 residues. Both 60 Vbeta primers and 13 Jbeta primers went into the PCR. TCRdb's table, derived via immunoSEQ multiplex PCR, lists solely in-frame clones and lacks some. The data hold some 200,000 clones, with 70% to 85% observed a single time. The TCR was taken from a woman in her thirties or forties in good health and CMV-seronegative. Sequences were obtained from PBMCs. This chain uses TRBV28 with TRBJ2-5; 7 bases fit TRBD2. The CDR3 DNA reads as TGTGCCAGCAGTCCCCCCGCGGGGAGGGAGGAGACCCAGTACTTC. Its translation is CASSPPAGREETQYF.